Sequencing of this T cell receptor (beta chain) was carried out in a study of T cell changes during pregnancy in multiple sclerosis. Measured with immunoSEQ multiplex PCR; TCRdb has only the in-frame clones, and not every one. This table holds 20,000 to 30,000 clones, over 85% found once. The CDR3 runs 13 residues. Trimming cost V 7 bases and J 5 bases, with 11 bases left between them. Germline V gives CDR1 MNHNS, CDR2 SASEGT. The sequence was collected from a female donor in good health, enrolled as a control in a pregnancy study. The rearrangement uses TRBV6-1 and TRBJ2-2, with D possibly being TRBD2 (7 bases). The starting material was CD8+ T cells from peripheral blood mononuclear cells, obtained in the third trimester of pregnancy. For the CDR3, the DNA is TGTGCCAGCATGCGGGGGCTTACCGGGGAGCTGTTTTTT. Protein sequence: CASMRGLTGELFF.